This T cell receptor beta chain comes out of a study of identical twins. TCRdb used MiXCR to reprocess the 5' RACE reads, holding one entry per CDR3 protein. The sample has approximately 500,000 distinct CDR3 sequences; roughly 24% are singletons. To note about this clonotype: Its target is not known.

Broader study findings: Excess low generation probability was seen in twin-shared out-of-frame alpha sequences.

V was cut by 7 bases and J by 2 bases, with 9 bases left in between. CDR1 and CDR2 (germline): SGHRS, YFSETQ. The CDR3 is made up of 12 amino acids. In addition, the sample was reused for a study of T cells expressing NK-cell markers. That publication notes: Sequencing of TCR beta repertoires drew on sorted CD3+CD56+NKG2C+, CD3+CD56+NKG2C- and CD3+CD56-NKG2C+ T cells.

J is TRBJ2-5 and V is TRBV5-1, with TRBD2 as a possible D gene (6 bases). The origin of this receptor is a woman between 18 and 30 years old in good health. Sequencing was performed on CD4+ T cells sorted from blood. The chain's CDR3 is CASRERQETQYF. The DNA of the CDR3 is TGCGCCAGCCGGGAGAGGCAAGAGACCCAGTACTTC.